This entry is about one T cell receptor beta chain. Only one count was recorded for this clone. No antigen is known for it. No quality values exist for individual bases; no much larger clone is one base distant. This sample was included in a study of blood T cell repertoires in COVID-19 (dated by TCRdb to the early 2020s). Study-level background: Samples from collaborators originated in the United States, Italy and Spain and spanned both the acute and convalescent phases of COVID-19. The prospective study material was composed of cDNA or gDNA derived from T cells, B-cell-depleted T cells, or PBMCs. Where available, HLA class I and class II types were obtained from metadata supplied by the sample provider rather than from assay-based typing. Samples were obtained from the ongoing ImmuneRACE study (first 160 participants) and from over 1,000 subjects provided by 6 global collaborators. The repertoires were released in a freely available public database meant as a resource for research on the immune response to SARS-CoV-2. Sample metadata almost always included a de-identified subject ID, COVID-19 status, age in years and sex. The dataset comprised deeply sampled blood TCRbeta repertoires from subjects exposed to, actively infected with, or recovered from COVID-19. Broad study findings and their caveats: Clinical and demographic metadata were provided uncurated, with the amount varying by source and participant.

TCRbeta CDR3 regions were amplified from genomic DNA by means of the immunoSEQ Assay, a bias-controlled multiplex PCR. The published analysis was carried out like this. Nucleated cell counts per sample were estimated from amplification of reference gene primers within the assay. Sequence reads were collapsed and filtered to measure the absolute abundance of every unique TCRbeta CDR3 rearrangement. For each sample, productive Simpson clonality was calculated as the square root of Simpson's diversity index over productive rearrangements. TCRdb took over this immuneACCESS table, retaining in-frame rearrangements with V and J assigned. Such tables are incomplete; in checked studies, under half of the missing clones stem from an unresolved V gene, and the remainder is unexplained. The V and J calls and the clone size are those of that table, but D and trimming were determined from the DNA. Here the sample has tens of thousands of clones; around 82% occur a single time. The top ten hold 28% of the sample.

Each collaborating institution followed its own protocols to collect whole blood in K2EDTA tubes. Collaborator samples were shipped for TCRbeta analysis as frozen whole blood, isolated PBMCs, or DNA extracted from either sample type. Spanning cysteine to phenylalanine, the CDR3 consists of 14 amino acids. Just the 42-base CDR3 DNA is kept, in frame starting at base 1. Compared with germline, V lacks 2 bases and J lacks 6 bases; bases without a gene match: 5. Reading the germline V gene gives CDR1 MNHEY and CDR2 SVGAGI. The specimen was peripheral blood. The sequence was collected from a human donor in a cohort sampled during active COVID-19. The V and J segments used are TRBV6-5 and TRBJ1-2, with 8 middle bases fitting TRBD1. The base sequence is TGTGCCAGCAGTTACGCAGGGGGCATGAATGGCTACACCTTC. Its protein product is CASSYAGGMNGYTF.